This T cell receptor (beta chain) emerged from a study of T-cell memory formation after mild COVID-19 (dated by TCRdb to the early 2020s). Regarding the study in general: TCR sequence clusters from the two donors were found to be largely donor specific. Longitudinal TCRalpha and TCRbeta repertoire sequencing tracked T-cell clones expanding and contracting after mild COVID-19 in two donors. Two young, previously healthy adult volunteers, one female and one male, were included in the cohort.

In the case of this clonotype: What this receptor recognizes is not known. Per-base quality was not reported, and no clone a single base away is much larger than it.

PBMCs were isolated by Ficoll-Paque density gradient centrifugation. Sequenced on an Illumina NovaSeq 6000. cDNA libraries for TCRalpha and TCRbeta were prepared by 5'RACE using constant-segment primers, with sample barcodes and unique molecular identifiers added. Trizol reagent was used to extract RNA from every sample. Amplification of the libraries took two PCR steps, and the second step added a second sample barcode plus Illumina TruSeq adapters. Sequencing of libraries was performed on an Illumina NovaSeq with 2 x 150 bp paired-end reads. The paper's data handling went like this. With migec v1.2.7, reads were demultiplexed and then collapsed into UMI-guided consensus sequences. Using mixcr v2.1.11, the UMI consensuses were aligned to TRA and TRB V and J templates and assembled into clonotypes. Expanded or contracted clonotypes were those called significant by both edgeR and NoisET, with noise models trained on biological replicates. For edgeR calls, a false discovery rate-adjusted p below 0.01 and a log2 fold-change threshold of 1 were applied. As an exploratory analysis of dynamics, max-normalized trajectories of the 1000 most abundant clonotypes were examined with PCA combined with hierarchical clustering. Each responding clone was given a CD4 or CD8 phenotype based on the CD4+ and CD8+ repertoires, which had been sequenced separately. Starting from the raw public reads, TCRdb applied fastp trimming at Q25, assembled clones with MiXCR and retained in-frame beta chains. Every CDR3 protein is listed once, alongside the most common genes and DNA of its rows. In this record, the V and J calls reflect TCRdb's handling and not the investigators' own analysis. In this sample the table shows more than 450,000 distinct CDR3 sequences, around 17% of which occur a single time. Of the sample, around 12% is held by the ten largest clones.

The CDR3 starts with the cysteine, ends with the phenylalanine, and has 13 residues. Only the CDR3 part of the read is kept: 39 bases, read in frame from the first base. Between the V and J ends, shortened by 7 bases and 4 bases respectively, the junction contains 14 bases. General conclusions and limits of the study: SARS-CoV-2 specificity of the second-wave clones peaking on day 37 was not confirmed. Contracting CD4+ clones turned up mainly in the CM and EM memory subsets, whereas EMRA was where CD8+ clones were enriched. Only a couple of mild cases were covered by the study, and larger cohorts that include severe cases with pre-infection samples were considered necessary. The detection of some responding clones in pre-infection memory suggests that pre-existing cross-reactive memory T cells joined the SARS-CoV-2 response. Balanced CD4/CD8 phenotypes were observed for clones contracting from day 15 to 85, whereas a bias towards CD4+ was observed for a second wave of clones expanding from day 15 to 37.

The sample was PBMCs or a T cell subset sorted from them (not recorded which). The V and J genes are TRBV12-3 or TRBV12-4 and TRBJ2-7; too little of a D gene remains to name it. This TCR came from an adult woman who had mild COVID-19 (a few samples of this study predate the infection). The sample titles of this study are shuffled in the database, so cell type and time point are left out; the donor was told from shared clones. The nucleotide sequence reads as follows: TGTGCCAGCACCCCCCGTCCTAGGTACGAGCAGTACTTC. It encodes CASTPRPRYEQYF.